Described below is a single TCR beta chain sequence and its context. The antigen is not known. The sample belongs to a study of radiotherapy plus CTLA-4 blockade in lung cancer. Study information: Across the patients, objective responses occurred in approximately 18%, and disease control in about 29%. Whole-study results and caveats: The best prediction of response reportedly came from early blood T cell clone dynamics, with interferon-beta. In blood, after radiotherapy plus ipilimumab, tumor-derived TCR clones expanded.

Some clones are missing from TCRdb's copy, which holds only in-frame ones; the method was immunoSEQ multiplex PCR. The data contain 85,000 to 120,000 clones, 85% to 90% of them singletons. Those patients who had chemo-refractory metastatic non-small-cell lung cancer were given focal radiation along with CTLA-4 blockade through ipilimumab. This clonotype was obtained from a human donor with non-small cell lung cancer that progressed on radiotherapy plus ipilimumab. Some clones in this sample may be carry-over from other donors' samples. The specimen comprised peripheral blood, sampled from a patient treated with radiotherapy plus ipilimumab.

CDR3: CASGQGGRIADTQYF. As DNA, the CDR3 is TGTGCCAGCGGGCAGGGGGGGAGGATCGCAGATACGCAGTATTTT. The rearrangement links TRBV9 to TRBJ2-3; D tentatively fits TRBD1 or TRBD2 (7 bases each). CDR1 is SGDLS, CDR2 YYNGEE, per germline. Between the trimmed V and J ends, which lost 7 bases and 4 bases, there was a span of 19 bases. This CDR3 has 15 residues.